This T cell receptor beta chain was sequenced in a study of T cell responses to AZD1222 COVID-19 vaccine. General study results and limits: Recipients of AZD1222 seropositive at baseline numbered only 6 or 7. Most donors were white British, females outnumbered males, and clonal diversity was possibly underestimated.

Note on this clone: Its antigen is undetermined.

The table came from immunoSEQ multiplex PCR; TCRdb's copy has only in-frame clones and leaves some out. The sample contains 150,000 to 160,000 clones, roughly 90% of which appear only once. Germline V lookup: CDR1 MDHEN, CDR2 SYDVKM. The CDR3 covers 14 residues. The trim removed 5 bases at V and 7 bases at J, leaving 10 bases unmatched. This specimen consisted of peripheral blood, obtained on day 0 of AZD1222 vaccination. This receptor was obtained from an adult in good health. V usage is TRBV28 and J usage is TRBJ2-7, with 8 bases that match TRBD1. This chain's CDR3 is CASSISTGAREQYF. The CDR3 DNA follows: TGTGCCAGCAGTATCTCGACAGGGGCGAGGGAGCAGTACTTC.